This T cell receptor beta chain was sequenced for a study of blood T cell repertoires in COVID-19. About the research overall: Nucleic acid was either cDNA or gDNA, and it came from T cells, B-cell-depleted T cells, or PBMCs.

The CDR3 consists of 15 residues. Trimming stripped 6 bases from V and 1 base from J, with 13 bases between. The germline V gene has CDR1 MNHEY and CDR2 SMNVEV (reference sequence). Source study methods: Reference gene primer amplification gave estimated nucleated cell counts. The method was immunoSEQ multiplex PCR; TCRdb's version includes in-frame clones alone and lacks a portion of them. V, J and clone size are those of that table, while D and trimming were read from the DNA. The data hold 250,000 to 400,000 clones, with about 87% observed a single time. This receptor was identified in a woman younger than 45 with COVID-19, enrolled during active disease. V is TRBV27 and J is TRBJ1-5; possible D gene TRBD1, 6 bases. Source material: peripheral blood. In nucleotides, the CDR3 is TGTGCCAGCAGGCCTACAGGGCTCAGCAATCAGCCCCAGCATTTT. Its translation is CASRPTGLSNQPQHF.